This T cell receptor (beta chain) was recorded in a study of T cell responses to AZD1222 COVID-19 vaccine. Study-level results: Along spike, vaccine-associated CD4 TCRs were found throughout, with dominance at 160-218 and 743-854. It should be noted that donors were predominantly white British and more often female, and clonal diversity was possibly underestimated. Reportedly, close to half of spike-specific TCRs are directed against unmutated variant regions.

A note on this clone: Its antigen remains unknown.

Generated by immunoSEQ multiplex PCR, the TCRdb table keeps only in-frame clones and is missing some. The data contain nearly 100,000 clones, around nine tenths of them singletons. The receptor was isolated from an adult in good health. The sample in question was peripheral blood, obtained on day 0 of AZD1222 vaccination.

CDR3 sequence: CASSIAGNSYEQYF. In DNA form, the CDR3 reads TGTGCCAGTAGTATCGCAGGCAACTCCTACGAGCAGTACTTC. This chain joins TRBV19 and TRBJ2-7; the D is unclear. This CDR3 is 14 amino acids long. Trimming left V 3 bases short and J 0 bases short, with 9 bases between. Germline CDR1 reads LNHDA; CDR2 reads SQIVND (reference sequence).